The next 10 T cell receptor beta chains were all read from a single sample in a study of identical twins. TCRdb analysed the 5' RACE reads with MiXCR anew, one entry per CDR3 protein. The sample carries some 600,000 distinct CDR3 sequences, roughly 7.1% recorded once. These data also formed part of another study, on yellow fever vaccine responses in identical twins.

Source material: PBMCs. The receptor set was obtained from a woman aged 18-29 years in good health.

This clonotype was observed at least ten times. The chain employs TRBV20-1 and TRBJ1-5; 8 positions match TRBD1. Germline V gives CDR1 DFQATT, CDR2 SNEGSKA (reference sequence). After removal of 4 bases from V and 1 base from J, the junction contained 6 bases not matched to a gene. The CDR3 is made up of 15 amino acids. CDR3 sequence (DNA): TGCAGTGCTACTACAGGGGGGCTAAGCAATCAGCCCCAGCATTTT. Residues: CSATTGGLSNQPQHF.

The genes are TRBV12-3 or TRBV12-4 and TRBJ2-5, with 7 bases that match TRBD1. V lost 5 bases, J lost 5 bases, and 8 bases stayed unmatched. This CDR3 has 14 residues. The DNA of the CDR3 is TGTGCCAGCAGTCTAGGGACAGTCTTTGAGACCCAGTACTTC. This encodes CASSLGTVFETQYF.

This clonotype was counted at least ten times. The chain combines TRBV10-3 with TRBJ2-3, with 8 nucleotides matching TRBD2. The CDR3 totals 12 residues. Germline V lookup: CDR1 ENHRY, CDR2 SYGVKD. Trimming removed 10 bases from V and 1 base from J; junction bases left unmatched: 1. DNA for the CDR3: TGTGCCACCGGGGGGGGCACAGATACGCAGTATTTT. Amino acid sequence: CATGGGTDTQYF.

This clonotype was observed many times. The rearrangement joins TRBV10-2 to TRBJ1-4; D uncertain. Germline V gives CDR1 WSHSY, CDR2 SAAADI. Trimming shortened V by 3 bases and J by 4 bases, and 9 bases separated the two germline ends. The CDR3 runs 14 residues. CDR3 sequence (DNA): TGCGCCAGCAGTGAATCGGGTGGTAATGAAAAACTGTTTTTT. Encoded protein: CASSESGGNEKLFF.

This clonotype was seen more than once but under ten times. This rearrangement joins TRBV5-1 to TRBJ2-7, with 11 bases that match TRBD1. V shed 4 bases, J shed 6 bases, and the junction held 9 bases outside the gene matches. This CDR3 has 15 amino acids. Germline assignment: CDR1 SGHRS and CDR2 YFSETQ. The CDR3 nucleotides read TGCGCCAGCAGCCAAACCGGGACAGGGGGTTCCGAGCAGTACTTC. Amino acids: CASSQTGTGGSEQYF.

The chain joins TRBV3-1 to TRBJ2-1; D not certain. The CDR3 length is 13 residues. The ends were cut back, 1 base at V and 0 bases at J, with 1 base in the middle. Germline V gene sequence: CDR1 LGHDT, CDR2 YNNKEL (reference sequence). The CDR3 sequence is CASSQVSYNEQFF. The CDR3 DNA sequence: TGTGCCAGCAGCCAAGTCTCCTACAATGAGCAGTTCTTC.

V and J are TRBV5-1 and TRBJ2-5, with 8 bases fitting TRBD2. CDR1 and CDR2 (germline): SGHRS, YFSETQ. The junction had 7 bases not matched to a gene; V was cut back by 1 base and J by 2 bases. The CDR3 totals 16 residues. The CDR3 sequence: CASSLPLAGMQETQYF. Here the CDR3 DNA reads TGCGCCAGCAGCTTGCCGCTAGCGGGTATGCAAGAGACCCAGTACTTC.

CDR3 sequence reads: CASSFYSYGYTF. The CDR3 nucleotides read TGTGCCAGCAGTTTTTACAGTTATGGCTACACCTTC. V usage is TRBV12-3 or TRBV12-4 and J usage is TRBJ1-2; D not resolved. Deletions cut 3 bases from V and 5 bases from J, with 7 bases between. The CDR3 is 12 residues long.

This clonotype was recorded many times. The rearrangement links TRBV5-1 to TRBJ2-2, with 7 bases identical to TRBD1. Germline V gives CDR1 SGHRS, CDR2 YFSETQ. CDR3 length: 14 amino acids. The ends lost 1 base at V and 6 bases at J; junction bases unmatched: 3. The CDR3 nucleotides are TGCGCCAGCAGCTTGCAGGGGGATGCCGGGGAGCTGTTTTTT. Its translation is CASSLQGDAGELFF.

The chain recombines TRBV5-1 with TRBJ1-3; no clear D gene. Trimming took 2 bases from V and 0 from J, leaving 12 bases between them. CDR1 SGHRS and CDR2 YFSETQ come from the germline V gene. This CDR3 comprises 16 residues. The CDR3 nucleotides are TGCGCCAGCAGCTTTTCGGGCCCAGACTCTGGAAACACCATATATTTT. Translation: CASSFSGPDSGNTIYF.